This TCR beta chain was obtained from a study of shared clonotypes between healthy human individuals. The CDR3 totals 11 residues. Germline lookup yields CDR1 DFQATT and CDR2 SNEGSKA (reference sequence). Clones were read by immunoSEQ multiplex PCR, and TCRdb kept only the in-frame ones, dropping some. This sample has roughly 770,000 clones, with around 96% found just once. CD45RO-negative cells were positively selected for CCR7, leaving out terminally differentiated effector memory CD45RA+ cells. This receptor was taken from a man aged 30 to 45 in good health. Sequencing used naive CD8+ T cells sorted from blood. V gene TRBV20-1 combines with J gene TRBJ2-1; the D is unclear. The DNA for the CDR3 is TGCAGCGCTCCTAAGAACAATGAGCAGTTCTTC. The encoded protein is CSAPKNNEQFF.